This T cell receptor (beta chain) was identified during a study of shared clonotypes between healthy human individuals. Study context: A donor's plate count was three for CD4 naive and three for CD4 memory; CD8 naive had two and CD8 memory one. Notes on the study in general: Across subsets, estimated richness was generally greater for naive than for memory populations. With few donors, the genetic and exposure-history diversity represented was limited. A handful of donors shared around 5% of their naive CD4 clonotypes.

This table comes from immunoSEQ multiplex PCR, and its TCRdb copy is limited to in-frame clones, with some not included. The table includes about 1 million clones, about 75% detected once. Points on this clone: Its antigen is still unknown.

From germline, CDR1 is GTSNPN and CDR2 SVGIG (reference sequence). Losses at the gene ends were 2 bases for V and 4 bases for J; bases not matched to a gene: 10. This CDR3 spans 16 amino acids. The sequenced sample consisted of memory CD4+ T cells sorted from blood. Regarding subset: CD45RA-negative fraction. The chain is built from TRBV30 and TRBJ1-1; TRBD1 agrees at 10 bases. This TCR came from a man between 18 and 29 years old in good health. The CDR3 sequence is CAWSKGQGLKGTEAFF. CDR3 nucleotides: TGTGCCTGGAGTAAGGGACAGGGGCTCAAAGGCACTGAAGCTTTCTTT.